The 18 T cell receptor beta chains listed next were all sequenced from one sample in a study of radiation and T cells in renal cell carcinoma. Time point reported: baseline pretreatment blood. Treatment defined: 15 Gy SBRT to primary tumor, nephrectomy 4 weeks later. The protocol was immunoSEQ multiplex PCR, while the TCRdb copy is restricted to in-frame clones and leaves out a portion. This sample carries some 120,000 clones, around 80% of them seen once, and the ten largest clones take approximately 3%. The sample consisted of blood, taken from a patient whose treatment included radiotherapy and nephrectomy. The receptors were sampled from an older woman with renal cell carcinoma.

This chain links TRBV7-2 with TRBJ2-5; a weak D match, TRBD1 (5 bases). CDR3 length: 15 residues. The V and J ends lost 5 bases and 1 base respectively, with 14 bases between them. The germline V gene encodes CDR1 SGHTA and CDR2 FQGNSA. The CDR3: CASSPGWTPQETQYF. The CDR3 DNA is TGTGCCAGCAGCCCTGGTTGGACACCCCAAGAGACCCAGTACTTC.

This clone is a singleton in its sample. The chain is built from TRBV2 and TRBJ2-4, with 7 bases lining up with TRBD1. Trimming took 4 bases from V and 4 from J; bases not matched to a gene: 7. The CDR3 extends over 15 amino acids. Germline lookup yields CDR1 SNHLY and CDR2 FYNNEI. This CDR3 reads CASSVETGKKNIQYF. CDR3 coding DNA: TGTGCCAGCAGTGTTGAGACAGGGAAGAAAAACATTCAGTACTTC. The whole variable domain, remainder taken from reference TRBV2 and TRBJ2-4, is EPEVTQTPSHQVTQMGQEVILRCVPISNHLYFYWYRQILGQKVEFLVSFYNNEISEKSEIFDDQFSVERPDGSNFTLKIRSTKLEDSAMYFCASSVETGKKNIQYFGAGTRLSVL.

CDR3 region: CASSLGEGQYF. CDR3 nucleotides: TGTGCCAGCAGCCTCGGGGAAGGGCAGTACTTC. The V call is TRBV7-9, the J call TRBJ2-7; the D gene is possibly TRBD2 (5 bases). This CDR3 comprises 11 residues. Trimming cost V 5 bases and J 9 bases, with 11 bases left between them. Germline V CDR1 and CDR2: SEHNR, FQNEAQ (reference sequence).

V usage is TRBV6-1 and J usage is TRBJ2-3; no clear D. With 5 bases removed from V and 1 base from J, the gap between germline ends came to 10 bases. Germline CDR1 and CDR2: MNHNS and SASEGT. This CDR3 has 14 residues. This CDR3 is CASSLGSGTDTQYF. The CDR3 DNA is TGTGCCAGCAGTTTGGGGTCTGGCACAGATACGCAGTATTTT.

The rearrangement uses TRBV11-3 and TRBJ2-3; no clear D gene. The germline gives CDR1 SGHNT, CDR2 YENEEA. V was clipped by 4 bases and J by 10 bases, with 12 bases between them. This CDR3 spans 12 amino acids. CDR3 bases: TGTGCCAGCAGCTCGGCTACATCCCCGCAGTATTTT. Amino acids: CASSSATSPQYF.

The chain links TRBV2 to TRBJ2-3; D not certain. Germline V lookup: CDR1 SNHLY, CDR2 FYNNEI. The CDR3 contains 15 residues. The V and J ends lost 4 bases and 6 bases respectively, with 17 bases between them. The CDR3 loop is CASSADRAVGDTQYF. The CDR3 DNA sequence: TGTGCCAGCAGTGCAGACCGGGCAGTTGGGGATACGCAGTATTTT.

The genes are TRBV28 and TRBJ1-2; no firm D call. The germline V gene has CDR1 MDHEN and CDR2 SYDVKM. Trimming cost V 10 bases and J 2 bases, with 14 bases left between them. CDR3 size: 13 residues. CDR3 sequence (DNA): TGTGCCACCCCCTCCGAGGGAAACTATGGCTACACCTTC. Encoded protein: CATPSEGNYGYTF.

V is TRBV15 and J is TRBJ1-2, with 7 positions matching TRBD1. This CDR3 is 15 amino acids long. The V segment lost 2 bases and the J segment 0 bases; nucleotides outside the gene matches: 3. Germline CDR1 LNHNV, CDR2 YYDKDF (reference sequence). This chain's CDR3 is CATSRPGQSNYGYTF. Here the CDR3 DNA reads TGTGCCACCAGCAGACCGGGACAGTCTAACTATGGCTACACCTTC.

On this clone: The sample has other DNA sequences that encode this CDR3 too. The chain links TRBV18 to TRBJ1-2; 8 bases are shared with TRBD1. The CDR3 totals 17 residues. Germline-derived CDR1 and CDR2 are KGHSH and LQKENI. Unmatched junction bases numbered 10, after V lost 3 bases and J lost 1 base. Written as DNA, the CDR3 is TGTGCCAGCTCACCCACGGACAGGGTTATCAGTAACTATGGCTACACCTTC. This translates into CASSPTDRVISNYGYTF.

The gene calls are TRBV20-1 and TRBJ2-3; D gene unclear. Looked up from germline, CDR1 is DFQATT and CDR2 is SNEGSKA (reference sequence). This CDR3 is 11 amino acids long. Trimming stripped 5 bases from V and 5 bases from J, with 8 bases between. The CDR3 DNA reads TGCAGTGCTGGGGTGGGAGATACGCAGTATTTT. This sequence encodes CSAGVGDTQYF.

CDR3 coding DNA: TGTGCCACCAGACGAGGAGGGGCCCACGAGCAGTACTTC. Protein: CATRRGGAHEQYF. The chain carries TRBV15 and TRBJ2-7; possibly TRBD2 for D (6 bases). The CDR3 is made up of 13 amino acids. V gave up 6 bases and J gave up 5 bases, with 14 bases separating them. CDR1 and CDR2 (germline): LNHNV, YYDKDF (reference sequence).

J is TRBJ1-5 and V is TRBV7-6, with D tentatively TRBD1 (5 bases). Germline V CDR1 and CDR2: SGHVS, FNYEAQ. V gave up 5 bases and J gave up 4 bases, with 21 bases separating them. The CDR3 runs 17 residues. In DNA, the CDR3 is TGTGCCAGCAGCCCCCTCGGGACGGAATGGGGGAATCAGCCCCAGCATTTT. Amino acids: CASSPLGTEWGNQPQHF.

The chain joins TRBV2 to TRBJ1-2, with a weak D call TRBD1 (5 bases). The germline CDR1 and CDR2 sequences are SNHLY and FYNNEI. CDR3 size: 16 residues. V gave up 2 bases and J gave up 4 bases, with 17 bases separating them. The CDR3 is CASSESGPRQGYGYTF. In DNA, the CDR3 is TGTGCCAGCAGTGAATCAGGCCCCCGGCAGGGCTATGGCTACACCTTC.

The V and J genes are TRBV5-4 and TRBJ1-4, with D unclear. Germline CDR1 and CDR2: SGHNT and YYREEE (reference sequence). Trimming cost V 7 bases and J 3 bases, with 4 bases left between them. The CDR3 sequence is 11 residues long. The CDR3 DNA sequence: TGTGCCAGCGTCTCTAATGAAAAACTGTTTTTT. It specifies CASVSNEKLFF.

The rearrangement joins TRBV10-1 to TRBJ2-2; D gene uncertain. The CDR3 loop spans 13 amino acids. Germline assignment: CDR1 WNHNN and CDR2 SYGVQD (reference sequence). V dropped 2 bases and J dropped 4 bases, with 5 bases sitting between them. CDR3 sequence (DNA): TGCGCCAGCAGTGAGACCGGCACCGGGGAGCTGTTTTTT. This gives the protein CASSETGTGELFF.

J is TRBJ1-5 and V is TRBV27, with TRBD1 matching over 12 bases. V trimming: 6 bases; J trimming: 2 bases; junction bases outside the gene matches: 2. The CDR3 consists of 15 residues. The germline gives CDR1 MNHEY, CDR2 SMNVEV (reference sequence). In nucleotides, the CDR3 is TGTGCCAGCAGAGGGACAGGGGGCGGCAATCAGCCCCAGCATTTT. Its protein product is CASRGTGGGNQPQHF.

This chain links TRBV6-5 with TRBJ1-1; 8 positions match TRBD1. Trimming at V came to 4 bases and at J to 5 bases, leaving 6 bases not matched to a gene. CDR1 and CDR2 from the germline V gene are MNHEY and SVGAGI. The CDR3 totals 14 residues. The DNA of the CDR3 is TGTGCCAGCAGTTTTACAGGGGGGAGGACTGAAGCTTTCTTT. Residues: CASSFTGGRTEAFF.

The J gene is TRBJ2-7, the V gene TRBV5-5, with D maybe TRBD1 (6 bases). Germline CDR1 is SGHKS and CDR2 is YYEKEE (reference sequence). This CDR3 is 14 amino acids long. Trimming cost V 1 base and J 3 bases, with 11 bases left between them. The CDR3 sequence is CASSLRGLGYEQYF. The CDR3 DNA reads as TGTGCCAGCAGCTTGAGGGGGTTAGGCTACGAGCAGTACTTC.